Reported below is one TCR beta chain. This sample was included in a study of CD8 T cells in Susac syndrome. Trimming cost V 1 base and J 1 base, with 13 bases left between them. Germline CDR1 reads SGHRS; CDR2 reads YFSETQ. The CDR3 sequence is 16 residues long. Bulk CD8+ and CD4+ cells came from magnetic negative isolation; CD8+ TEMRA by FACS. An amount of RNA that ranged from roughly 0.5 to 1 ug was reverse transcribed with random hexamers. The authors amplified TCR beta CDR3 across 54 Vbeta and 13 Jbeta using immunoSEQ multiplex PCR. TCRdb reprocessed the immunoSEQ multiplex PCR reads via MiXCR and lists one record per CDR3 protein. Of approximately 150,000 distinct CDR3 sequences in the sample, about 90% are singletons; the top ten hold approximately 0.075%.

The V call is TRBV5-1, the J call TRBJ2-3, with D tentatively TRBD1 (6 bases). The sequence came from a human donor in good health. Sequencing was carried out using CD4+ T cells from PBMCs. CDR3: CASSLSPSGGTDTQYF. The CDR3 region has the DNA TGCGCCAGCAGCTTGTCTCCCTCAGGGGGCACAGATACGCAGTATTTT.